What follows are 27 T cell receptor beta chains derived from one specimen sequenced in a study of spatial heterogeneity in lung cancer. Study results and limitations: How many expanded intratumoral alpha and beta TCRs were present tracked the tumor mutation count, which was a count of nonsynonymous mutations.

No antigen is known for these receptors. The time point here: sample taken at primary tumor resection. TCRdb re-called the 5' RACE reads with MiXCR, one entry per CDR3 protein. This sample carries about 3,500 distinct CDR3 sequences, approximately 4.8% of them seen once, and the ten largest clones take about 30%. The sample consisted of lung tumor tissue, taken at surgery. The receptors come from a female donor with early-stage non-small cell lung cancer.

Judged by abundance, this clonotype is medium-sized (0.01 to 0.1%). This beta chain came through as a stray read in a library set up for alpha chains, and its size says little. The J gene is TRBJ2-3, the V gene TRBV4-2, with D possibly TRBD2 on 5 matching bases. The ends were cut back, 2 bases at V and 2 bases at J, with 23 bases in the middle. CDR3 length: 19 residues. Germline CDR1 is LGHNA and CDR2 is YNFKEQ. CDR3 in DNA: TGTGCCAGCAGCCAACATCCTCCACCGGATGGCGGGTCCACAGATACGCAGTATTTT. This codes for CASSQHPPPDGGSTDTQYF.

Within the sample, this clonotype is medium-sized (0.01 to 0.1%). Within a library made for alpha chains, this beta chain is off target, and its count is uninformative. V is TRBV5-1 and J is TRBJ2-2; TRBD2 matches 7 bases. Germline V gene data show CDR1 as SGHRS and CDR2 as YFSETQ. The CDR3 contains 16 residues. V was clipped by 0 bases and J by 2 bases; unmatched bases: 4. The CDR3 sequence is CASSLESGVNTGELFF. CDR3 DNA sequence: TGCGCCAGCAGCTTGGAAAGCGGGGTCAACACCGGGGAGCTGTTTTTT.

This clonotype was recorded many times. This beta chain represents an off-target read in a library built for alpha chains; its size is of limited meaning. The chain is built from TRBV27 and TRBJ2-5, with D perhaps TRBD1 (5 bases). CDR1 is MNHEY, CDR2 SMNVEV, per germline (reference sequence). V was shortened by 6 bases and J by 3 bases, with 17 bases between the two germline ends. The CDR3 spans 15 residues. CDR3 coding DNA: TGTGCCAGCAGCCGCGTCTTAGAGACAGAAGAGACCCAGTACTTC. Protein product: CASSRVLETEETQYF.

This clonotype was detected only a few times. For a library built for alpha chains, this beta chain is a stray read; little rests on its size. The rearrangement uses TRBV29-1 and TRBJ2-1; 8 bases are a match to TRBD1. From germline, CDR1 is SQVTM and CDR2 ANQGSEA. The CDR3 consists of 14 residues. V lost 6 bases, J lost 2 bases, and 6 bases stayed unmatched. CDR3 DNA sequence: TGCAGCGTCGTAAAGACAGGGGCCTACAATGAGCAGTTCTTC. This sequence encodes CSVVKTGAYNEQFF.

Note on this clonotype: In a library made to pick up alpha chains, this beta chain is a stray read with a size that means little. The chain employs TRBV5-1 and TRBJ1-1, with 8 bases aligning to TRBD1. CDR1 is SGHRS, CDR2 YFSETQ, per germline. The CDR3 is 13 amino acids. The V and J ends lost 1 base and 8 bases, in that order; junction bases with no gene match: 4. CDR3 residues: CASSLTRDREAFF. Here the CDR3 DNA reads TGCGCCAGCAGCTTGACCCGGGACAGGGAAGCTTTCTTT.

By share, this clonotype counts as medium-sized. This beta chain came through as a stray read in a library set up for alpha chains, and its size says little. This chain connects TRBV7-9 to TRBJ1-1, with D hard to call. V lost 10 bases to trimming and J lost 3 bases, with 9 bases between them. Per the germline V gene, CDR1 is SEHNR and CDR2 is FQNEAQ (reference sequence). The CDR3 extends over 11 amino acids. The CDR3 loop is CATGEYTEAFF. The DNA for the CDR3 is TGTGCCACCGGGGAGTACACTGAAGCTTTCTTT.

By share of the sample, this clonotype is medium-sized (0.01 to 0.1%). Since the library was made to target alpha chains, this beta chain is a stray read and its abundance is not meaningful. The chain recombines TRBV2 with TRBJ2-3; D may be TRBD2 (6 bases). The CDR3 consists of 13 residues. Trimming removed 4 bases at V and 10 bases at J, with 15 bases between. The germline V gene encodes CDR1 SNHLY and CDR2 FYNNEI. DNA of the CDR3: TGTGCCAGCAGTGGGGAGGTCGGCGGGGCGCAGTATTTT. It codes for CASSGEVGGAQYF.

In this sample, this clonotype is medium-sized. Found in a library prepared for alpha chains, this beta chain is an off-target read, and its abundance has little meaning. The V call is TRBV28, the J call TRBJ2-1; unclear D gene. CDR1 is MDHEN and CDR2 is SYDVKM in the germline V gene. This CDR3 has 14 residues. Trimming left V 6 bases short and J 6 bases short, with 15 bases between. The DNA of the CDR3 is TGTGCCAGCAGCCCTGCGATGTGGTTCAATGAGCAGTTCTTC. It specifies CASSPAMWFNEQFF.

In its sample, this clonotype is medium-sized. The library was prepared for alpha chains; this beta chain is a stray read, so its frequency means little. The V and J genes are TRBV29-1 and TRBJ2-7; TRBD2 aligns across 7 bases. From germline, CDR1 is SQVTM and CDR2 ANQGSEA. The CDR3 is 13 amino acids. After removal of 6 bases from V and 3 bases from J, the junction contained 8 bases not matched to a gene. CDR3 coding DNA: TGCAGCGTACGCTCTCGGGGGGACTACGAGCAGTACTTC. Protein product: CSVRSRGDYEQYF.

By share, this clonotype counts as medium-sized. This beta chain is a stray read from a library made for alpha chains; its abundance is not meaningful. V gene TRBV7-9 combines with J gene TRBJ1-5; tentative D call: TRBD1 (6 bases). From germline, CDR1 is SEHNR and CDR2 FQNEAQ (reference sequence). The CDR3 has 14 residues. V shed 4 bases and J shed 3 bases, with 10 bases lying between them. The CDR3 region is CASSYAGANQPQHF. In DNA, the CDR3 is TGTGCCAGCAGCTATGCGGGGGCCAATCAGCCCCAGCATTTT. The full variable domain, its missing parts supplied by reference TRBV7-9 and TRBJ1-5, is DTGVSQNPRHKITKRGQNVTFRCDPISEHNRLYWYRQTLGQGPEFLTYFQNEAQLEKSRLLSDRFSAERPKGSFSTLEIQRTEQGDSAMYLCASSYAGANQPQHFGDGTRLSIL.

This clonotype appeared many times. Little can be read into the size of this beta chain, an off-target read in a library designed for alpha chains. V gene TRBV2 combines with J gene TRBJ2-4, with D possibly matching TRBD2 (6 bases). This CDR3 spans 12 amino acids. Trimming took off 1 base at V and 9 bases at J, with 7 bases between the two ends. From germline, CDR1 is SNHLY and CDR2 FYNNEI. CDR3 protein: CASSEGGVIQYF. The CDR3 DNA reads as TGTGCCAGCAGTGAAGGGGGGGTCATTCAGTACTTC.

This clonotype was counted many times. In a library made to pick up alpha chains, this beta chain is a stray read with a size that means little. The J gene is TRBJ2-5, the V gene TRBV9; 8 bases map to TRBD1. CDR3 length: 18 residues. Germline CDR1 SGDLS, CDR2 YYNGEE. Trimming removed 3 bases from V and 5 bases from J; junction bases left unmatched: 18. The CDR3 loop is CASSAPQRGQGRGETQYF. CDR3 in DNA: TGTGCCAGCAGCGCCCCTCAGCGAGGACAGGGTCGCGGGGAGACCCAGTACTTC.

There are many counts of this clonotype. Since the library was made to target alpha chains, this beta chain is a stray read and its abundance is not meaningful. The chain uses TRBV19 and TRBJ1-5; a possible D gene is TRBD1 (5 bases). The CDR3 extends over 16 amino acids. CDR1 is LNHDA, CDR2 SQIVND, per germline (reference sequence). The V end was cut by 4 bases, the J end by 5 bases, with 18 bases between. The chain's CDR3 is CASSTRQRSGDQPQHF. Here the CDR3 DNA reads TGTGCCAGTAGTACGAGACAGAGGTCAGGCGATCAGCCCCAGCATTTT.

There are many counts of this clonotype. A library made for alpha chains picked up this beta chain off target, so its size means little. The chain employs TRBV5-1 and TRBJ1-1; the D gene is possibly TRBD1 (5 bases). The CDR3 covers 16 residues. From germline, CDR1 is SGHRS and CDR2 YFSETQ. Deletions cut 3 bases from V and 1 base from J, with 16 bases between. This CDR3 is CASSYPRAGQNTEAFF. The CDR3 bases are TGCGCCAGCAGCTACCCAAGGGCAGGGCAGAACACTGAAGCTTTCTTT.

This clonotype has a count of ten or more. This beta chain is an off-target read within a library intended for alpha chains, so its frequency means little. V is TRBV14 and J is TRBJ1-2, with unresolved D. The V and J ends lost 0 bases and 9 bases respectively, with 11 bases between them. Germline assignment: CDR1 SGHDN and CDR2 FVKESK. This CDR3 is 13 amino acids long. CDR3 region: CASSQESNRRYTF. CDR3 coding DNA: TGTGCCAGCAGCCAAGAATCCAACCGTCGCTACACCTTC. The whole variable domain, remainder taken from reference TRBV14 and TRBJ1-2, is EAGVTQFPSHSVIEKGQTVTLRCDPISGHDNLYWYRRVMGKEIKFLLHFVKESKQDESGMPNNRFLAERTGGTYSTLKVQPAELEDSGVYFCASSQESNRRYTFGSGTRLTVV.

Relative to its sample, this clonotype is medium-sized. This beta chain slipped into a library made for alpha chains as a stray read, so its size is not meaningful. The chain joins TRBV12-3 or TRBV12-4 to TRBJ2-1; D is undetermined. This CDR3 has 11 residues. Trimming removed 7 bases from V and 5 bases from J, with 6 bases in between. CDR3 residues: CASTANNEQFF. The CDR3 DNA follows: TGTGCCAGCACCGCAAACAATGAGCAGTTCTTC.

This clonotype was seen many times. Because this beta chain is a stray read in a library intended to capture alpha chains, its abundance should not be given much weight. V gene TRBV28 combines with J gene TRBJ2-1; 8 bases agree with TRBD2. Trimming cost V 7 bases and J 0 bases; bases outside gene matches: 8. Per germline, CDR1 MDHEN and CDR2 SYDVKM. CDR3 length: 16 amino acids. CDR3: CASIRGGTSSYNEQFF. The CDR3, as DNA: TGTGCCAGCATTCGGGGGGGGACAAGCTCCTACAATGAGCAGTTCTTC.

In this sample, this clonotype turned up many times. Since it is a stray read in a library aimed at alpha chains, this beta chain has a size that is not meaningful. The gene calls are TRBV7-8 and TRBJ2-7; 8 bases line up with TRBD2. The CDR3 covers 15 residues. V dropped 7 bases and J dropped 2; count of bases not matched to a gene: 10. In germline, CDR1 is SGHVS, CDR2 FQNEAQ. CDR3 sequence reads: CASNPSGGQTYEQYV. CDR3 DNA: TGTGCCAGCAACCCCTCGGGAGGGCAGACCTACGAGCAGTACGTC.

A word on this clonotype: Being off target in a library aimed at alpha chains, this beta chain has a size of little meaning. The CDR3 bases are TGTGCCAGCAGCCAAGTAGAAGGGAACACTGAAGCTTTCTTT. Translation: CASSQVEGNTEAFF. The V call is TRBV3-1, the J call TRBJ1-1, with D uncertain. The CDR3 has 14 amino acids. Trimming removed 1 base at V and 1 base at J, with 7 bases between. Germline V gene lookup returns CDR1 LGHDT and CDR2 YNNKEL (reference sequence).

This clonotype is termed medium-sized. For a library built for alpha chains, this beta chain is a stray read; little rests on its size. This chain connects TRBV18 to TRBJ2-6; the D is unclear. V was pared by 1 base and J by 0 bases, with 7 bases between. CDR1 is KGHSH, CDR2 LQKENI, per germline. The CDR3 sequence is 16 residues long. CDR3 sequence: CASSPRKGSGANVLTF. The CDR3 DNA reads as TGTGCCAGCTCACCACGGAAGGGCTCTGGGGCCAACGTCCTGACTTTC.

This clonotype was found many times. Little can be read into the size of this beta chain, an off-target read in a library designed for alpha chains. The genes are TRBV29-1 and TRBJ2-2, with TRBD1 as a possible D gene (6 bases). The CDR3 extends over 13 amino acids. The V end lost 3 bases, the J end lost 1 base, and 6 bases lay between the germline ends. Germline V gene sequence: CDR1 SQVTM, CDR2 ANQGSEA. For the CDR3, the DNA is TGCAGCGTTGAGACAGGGAACACCGGGGAGCTGTTTTTT. Translation: CSVETGNTGELFF.

In its sample, this clonotype is medium-sized. This beta chain is off target for a library built for alpha chains, so its abundance means little. The chain links TRBV19 to TRBJ2-2; 8 positions agree with TRBD1. Trimming took 6 bases from V and 4 from J; bases not matched to a gene: 16. Germline CDR1 is LNHDA and CDR2 is SQIVND (reference sequence). The CDR3 runs 18 residues. The CDR3 DNA follows: TGTGCCAGTAGACCATATCCGGGACAGGTGATCCTCACCGGGGAGCTGTTTTTT. Encoded protein: CASRPYPGQVILTGELFF.

In regard to this clonotype: Because the library targeted alpha chains, this beta chain is an off-target read whose size means little. The chain links TRBV11-2 to TRBJ2-3; D is uncertain. CDR1 and CDR2 (germline): SGHAT, FQNNGV. With 2 bases removed from V and 0 bases from J, the gap between germline ends came to 6 bases. The CDR3 extends over 14 amino acids. CDR3 nucleotides: TGTGCCAGCAGCTTATACGGCAGCACAGATACGCAGTATTTT. It specifies CASSLYGSTDTQYF.

By share, this clonotype ranks as medium-sized. This beta chain is a stray sequence in a library constructed for alpha chains; its clone size is not meaningful. The chain recombines TRBV29-1 with TRBJ1-3, with no clear D. Trimming pared 4 bases from V and 0 bases from J, leaving 4 bases between. The CDR3 covers 12 residues. The germline CDR1 and CDR2 sequences are SQVTM and ANQGSEA. Here the CDR3 reads CSVGTSGNTIYF. As DNA, the CDR3 is TGCAGCGTTGGAACCTCTGGAAACACCATATATTTT.

This clonotype is deemed medium-sized. Since it is a stray read in a library aimed at alpha chains, this beta chain has a size that is not meaningful. V gene TRBV9 combines with J gene TRBJ2-7; 15 nucleotides align to TRBD2. The ends lost 0 bases at V and 5 bases at J; junction bases unmatched: 6. In germline, CDR1 is SGDLS, CDR2 YYNGEE. CDR3 length equals 17 residues. DNA for the CDR3: TGTGCCAGCAGCGTAGGTGGACTAGCGGGAGGGCCCCACGAGCAGTACTTC. It encodes CASSVGGLAGGPHEQYF.

This clonotype ranks as medium-sized. For a library built for alpha chains, this beta chain is a stray read; little rests on its size. V gene TRBV20-1 combines with J gene TRBJ2-7, with TRBD1 identical over 9 bases. The V and J ends lost 4 bases and 2 bases, in that order; junction bases with no gene match: 12. This CDR3 region has 16 residues. Germline CDR1 and CDR2: DFQATT and SNEGSKA (reference sequence). The CDR3 here is CSATGVGQGRTYEQYF. The CDR3 region has the DNA TGCAGTGCTACGGGTGTGGGACAGGGAAGAACCTACGAGCAGTACTTC.

This clonotype was counted at least ten times. Within a library made for alpha chains, this beta chain is off target, and its count is uninformative. The genes are TRBV6-6 and TRBJ1-6; D possibly corresponds to TRBD1 (5 bases). In germline, CDR1 is MNHNY, CDR2 SVGAGI (reference sequence). V was pared by 5 bases and J by 7 bases, with 6 bases between. The CDR3 has 12 amino acids. The CDR3 region has the DNA TGTGCCAGCAGTCCAGGGAATTCACCCCTCCACTTT. Protein sequence: CASSPGNSPLHF.